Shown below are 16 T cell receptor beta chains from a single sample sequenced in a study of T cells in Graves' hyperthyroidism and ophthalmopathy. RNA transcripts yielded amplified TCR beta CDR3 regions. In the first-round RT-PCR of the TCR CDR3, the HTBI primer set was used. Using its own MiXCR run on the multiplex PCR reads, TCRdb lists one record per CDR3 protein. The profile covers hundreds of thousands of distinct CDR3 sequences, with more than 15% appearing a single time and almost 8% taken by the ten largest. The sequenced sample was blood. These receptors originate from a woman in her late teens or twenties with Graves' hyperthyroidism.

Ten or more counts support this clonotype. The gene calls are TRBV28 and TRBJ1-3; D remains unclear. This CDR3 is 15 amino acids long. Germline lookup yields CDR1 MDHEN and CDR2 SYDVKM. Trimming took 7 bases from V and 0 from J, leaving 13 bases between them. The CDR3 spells CASTPDGRSGNTIYF. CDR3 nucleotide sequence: TGTGCCAGCACCCCGGACGGCCGCTCTGGAAACACCATATATTTT.

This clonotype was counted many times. CDR3 sequence: CASSPGVRGGGYTF. The CDR3 region has the DNA TGTGCCAGCAGCCCCGGGGTTCGGGGGGGTGGCTACACCTTC. The chain carries TRBV7-3 and TRBJ1-2; perhaps TRBD1 as D (5 bases). From germline, CDR1 is SGHTA and CDR2 FQGTGA. With 5 bases removed from V and 7 bases from J, the gap between germline ends came to 17 bases. This CDR3 has 14 amino acids.

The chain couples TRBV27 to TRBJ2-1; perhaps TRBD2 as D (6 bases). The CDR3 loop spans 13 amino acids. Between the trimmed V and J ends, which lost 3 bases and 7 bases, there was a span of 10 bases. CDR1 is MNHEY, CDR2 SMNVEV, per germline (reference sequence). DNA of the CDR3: TGTGCCAGCAGTTTTGCGGGAACGAATGAGCAGTTCTTC. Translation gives CASSFAGTNEQFF.

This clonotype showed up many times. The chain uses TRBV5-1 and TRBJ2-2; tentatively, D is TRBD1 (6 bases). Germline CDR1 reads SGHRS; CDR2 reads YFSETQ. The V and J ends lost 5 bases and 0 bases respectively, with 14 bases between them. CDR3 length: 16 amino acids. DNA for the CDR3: TGCGCCAGCAGTCCACAGGGTGCAACGAACACCGGGGAGCTGTTTTTT. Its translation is CASSPQGATNTGELFF.

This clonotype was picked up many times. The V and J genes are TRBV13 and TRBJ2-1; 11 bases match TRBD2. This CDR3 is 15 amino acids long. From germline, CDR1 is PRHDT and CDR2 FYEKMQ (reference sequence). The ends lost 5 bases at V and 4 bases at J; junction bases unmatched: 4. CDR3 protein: CASSPTSGKYNEQFF. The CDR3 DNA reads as TGTGCCAGCAGCCCGACTAGCGGGAAGTACAATGAGCAGTTCTTC.

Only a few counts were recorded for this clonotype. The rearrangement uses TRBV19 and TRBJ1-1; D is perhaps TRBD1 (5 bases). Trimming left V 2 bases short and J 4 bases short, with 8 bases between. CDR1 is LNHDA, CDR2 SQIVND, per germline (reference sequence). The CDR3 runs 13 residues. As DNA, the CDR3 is TGTGCCAGTAGTATAAGGGGATTCACTGAAGCTTTCTTT. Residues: CASSIRGFTEAFF.

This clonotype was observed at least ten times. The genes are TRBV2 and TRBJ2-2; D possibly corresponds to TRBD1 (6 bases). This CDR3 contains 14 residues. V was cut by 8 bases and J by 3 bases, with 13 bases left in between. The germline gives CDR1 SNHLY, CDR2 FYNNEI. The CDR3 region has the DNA TGTGCCAGCTCCCGGGACACCTACACCGGGGAGCTGTTTTTT. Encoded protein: CASSRDTYTGELFF. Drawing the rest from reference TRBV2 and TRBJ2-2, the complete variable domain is EPEVTQTPSHQVTQMGQEVILRCVPISNHLYFYWYRQILGQKVEFLVSFYNNEISEKSEIFDDQFSVERPDGSNFTLKIRSTKLEDSAMYFCASSRDTYTGELFFGEGSRLTVL.

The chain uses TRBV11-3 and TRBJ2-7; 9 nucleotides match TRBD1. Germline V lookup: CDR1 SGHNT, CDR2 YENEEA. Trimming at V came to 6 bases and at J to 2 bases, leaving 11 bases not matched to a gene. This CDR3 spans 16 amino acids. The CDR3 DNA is TGTGCCAGCAGTCTATACGCCGGGACAGGGCCCTACGAGCAGTACTTC. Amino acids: CASSLYAGTGPYEQYF.

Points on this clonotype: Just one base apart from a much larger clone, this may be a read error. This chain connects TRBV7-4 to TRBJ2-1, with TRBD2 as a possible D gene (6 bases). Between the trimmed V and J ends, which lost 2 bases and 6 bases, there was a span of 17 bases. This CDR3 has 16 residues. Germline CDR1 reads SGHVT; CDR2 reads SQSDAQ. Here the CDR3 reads CASSLKGTVWCNEQFF. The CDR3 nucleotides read TGTGCCAGCAGCTTAAAGGGGACTGTTTGGTGCAATGAGCAGTTCTTC.

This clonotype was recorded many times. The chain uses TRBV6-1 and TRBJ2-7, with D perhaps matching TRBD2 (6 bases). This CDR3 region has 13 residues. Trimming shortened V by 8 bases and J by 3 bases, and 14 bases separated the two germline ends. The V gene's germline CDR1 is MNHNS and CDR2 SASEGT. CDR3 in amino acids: CASGYGGNYEQYF. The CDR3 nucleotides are TGTGCCAGCGGCTACGGCGGGAACTACGAGCAGTACTTC.

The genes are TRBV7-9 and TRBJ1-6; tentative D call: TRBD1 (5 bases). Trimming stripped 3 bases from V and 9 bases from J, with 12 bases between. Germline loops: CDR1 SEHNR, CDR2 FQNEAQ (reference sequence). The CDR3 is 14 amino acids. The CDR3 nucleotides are TGTGCCAGCAGCTTGGGGGGGATGGGTTCACCCCTCCACTTT. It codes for CASSLGGMGSPLHF.

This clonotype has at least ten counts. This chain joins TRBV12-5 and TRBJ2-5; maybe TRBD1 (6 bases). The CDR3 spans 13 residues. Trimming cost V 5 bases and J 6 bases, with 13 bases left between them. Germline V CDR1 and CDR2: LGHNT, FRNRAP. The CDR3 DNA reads TGTGCTAGTGGTCCGACAGGCTCCCAGACCCAGTACTTC. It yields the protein CASGPTGSQTQYF.

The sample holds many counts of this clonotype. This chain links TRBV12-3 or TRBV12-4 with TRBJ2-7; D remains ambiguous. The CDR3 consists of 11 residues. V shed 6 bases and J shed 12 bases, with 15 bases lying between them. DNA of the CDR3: TGTGCCAGCAGCGCTGGACCATGGCGGTACTTC. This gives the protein CASSAGPWRYF.

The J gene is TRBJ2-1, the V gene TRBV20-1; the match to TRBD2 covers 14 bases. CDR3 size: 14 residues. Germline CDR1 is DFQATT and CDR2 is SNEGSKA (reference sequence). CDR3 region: CSLAGTSGGNEQFF. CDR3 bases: TGCTCGCTAGCCGGGACTAGCGGGGGAAATGAGCAGTTCTTC.

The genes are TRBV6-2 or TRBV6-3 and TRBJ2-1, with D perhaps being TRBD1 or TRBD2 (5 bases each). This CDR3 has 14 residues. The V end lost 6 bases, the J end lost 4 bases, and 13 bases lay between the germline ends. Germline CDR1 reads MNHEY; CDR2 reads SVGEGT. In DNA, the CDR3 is TGTGCCAGCAGGATGATGGGACGATACAATGAGCAGTTCTTC. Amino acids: CASRMMGRYNEQFF.

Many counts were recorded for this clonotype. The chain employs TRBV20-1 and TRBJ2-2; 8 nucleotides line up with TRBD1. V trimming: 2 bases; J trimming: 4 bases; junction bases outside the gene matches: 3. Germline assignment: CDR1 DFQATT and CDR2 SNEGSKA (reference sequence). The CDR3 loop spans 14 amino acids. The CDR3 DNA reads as TGCAGTGCTAGATGGACAGGGACCACCGGGGAGCTGTTTTTT. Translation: CSARWTGTTGELFF.